This T cell receptor (beta chain) was sequenced in a study of cytomegalovirus exposure and HLA in healthy donors. The length of the CDR3 is 15 residues. CDR1 is MNHEY and CDR2 is SMNVEV in the germline V gene (reference sequence). V gave up 5 bases and J gave up 2 bases, with 16 bases separating them. The primer mix had 60 Vbeta and 13 Jbeta primers. Libraries were prepared by immunoSEQ multiplex PCR; TCRdb keeps only in-frame clonotypes and omits some of them. The sample includes fewer than 150,000 clones, 70% to 80% of them seen just once. This clonotype was obtained from a woman aged 40 to 55 in good health and CMV-seropositive. The V call is TRBV27, the J call TRBJ2-7; a weak D match, TRBD1 (6 bases). Sequenced input: PBMCs. CDR3 sequence reads: CASSAGQIGAYEQYF. Here the CDR3 DNA reads TGTGCCAGCAGTGCAGGACAGATAGGAGCCTACGAGCAGTACTTC.